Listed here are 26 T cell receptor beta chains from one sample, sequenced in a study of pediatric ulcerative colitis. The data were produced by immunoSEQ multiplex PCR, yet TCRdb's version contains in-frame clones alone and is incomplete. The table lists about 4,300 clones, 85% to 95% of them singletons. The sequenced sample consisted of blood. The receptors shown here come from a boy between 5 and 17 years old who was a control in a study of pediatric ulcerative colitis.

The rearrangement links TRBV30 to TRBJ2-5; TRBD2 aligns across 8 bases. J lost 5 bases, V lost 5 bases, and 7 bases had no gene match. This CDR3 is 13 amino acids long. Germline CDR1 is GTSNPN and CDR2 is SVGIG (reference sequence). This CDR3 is CAWGPGGRETQYF. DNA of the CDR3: TGTGCCTGGGGGCCGGGCGGGAGGGAGACCCAGTACTTC.

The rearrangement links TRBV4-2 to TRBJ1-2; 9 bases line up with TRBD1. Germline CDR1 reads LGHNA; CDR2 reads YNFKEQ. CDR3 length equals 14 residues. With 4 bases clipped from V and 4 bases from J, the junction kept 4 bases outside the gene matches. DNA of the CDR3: TGTGCCAGCAGCCCGGGACAGGGAAGCTATGGCTACACCTTC. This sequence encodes CASSPGQGSYGYTF.

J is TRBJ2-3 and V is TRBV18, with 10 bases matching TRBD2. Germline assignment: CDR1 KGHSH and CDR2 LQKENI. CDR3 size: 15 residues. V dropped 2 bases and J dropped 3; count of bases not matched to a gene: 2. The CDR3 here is CASSPKLAGTDTQYF. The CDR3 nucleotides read TGTGCCAGCTCACCAAAACTAGCGGGGACAGATACGCAGTATTTT.

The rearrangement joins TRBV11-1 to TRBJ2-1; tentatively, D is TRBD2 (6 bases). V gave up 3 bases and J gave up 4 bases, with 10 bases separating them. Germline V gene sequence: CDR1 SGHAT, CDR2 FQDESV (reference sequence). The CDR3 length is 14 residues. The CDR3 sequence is CASSFEAGYNEQFF. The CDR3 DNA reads TGTGCCAGCAGCTTCGAGGCGGGGTACAATGAGCAGTTCTTC.

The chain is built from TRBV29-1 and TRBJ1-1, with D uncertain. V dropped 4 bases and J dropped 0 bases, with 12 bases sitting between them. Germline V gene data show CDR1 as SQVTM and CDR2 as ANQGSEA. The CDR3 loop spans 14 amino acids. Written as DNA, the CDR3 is TGCAGCGTTGGTAGAACAGTCATGAACACTGAAGCTTTCTTT. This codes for CSVGRTVMNTEAFF.

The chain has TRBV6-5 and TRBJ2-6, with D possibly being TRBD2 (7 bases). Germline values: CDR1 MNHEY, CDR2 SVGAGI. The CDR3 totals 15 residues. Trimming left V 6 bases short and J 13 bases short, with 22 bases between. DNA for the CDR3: TGTGCCAGCAGGGGGGGGGCCCGACCAACGTGGGTCCTGACTTTC. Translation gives CASRGGARPTWVLTF.

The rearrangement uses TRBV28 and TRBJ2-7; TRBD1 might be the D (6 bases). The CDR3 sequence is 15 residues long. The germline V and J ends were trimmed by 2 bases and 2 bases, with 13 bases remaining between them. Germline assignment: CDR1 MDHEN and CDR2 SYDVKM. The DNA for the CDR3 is TGTGCCAGCAGTTTACCGCGGACAGCCCCCTACGAGCAGTACTTC. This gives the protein CASSLPRTAPYEQYF.

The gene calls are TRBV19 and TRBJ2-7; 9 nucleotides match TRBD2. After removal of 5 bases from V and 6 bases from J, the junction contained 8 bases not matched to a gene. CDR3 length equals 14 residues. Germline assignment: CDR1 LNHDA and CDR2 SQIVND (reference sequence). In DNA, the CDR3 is TGTGCCAGTAGTTCCGGGACTAGCAACGCCGAGCAGTACTTC. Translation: CASSSGTSNAEQYF.

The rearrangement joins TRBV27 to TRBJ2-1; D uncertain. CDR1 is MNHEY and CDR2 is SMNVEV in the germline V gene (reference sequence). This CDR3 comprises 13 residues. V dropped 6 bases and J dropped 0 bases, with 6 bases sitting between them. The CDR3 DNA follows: TGTGCCAGCAGCCGTTACTCCTACAATGAGCAGTTCTTC. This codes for CASSRYSYNEQFF.

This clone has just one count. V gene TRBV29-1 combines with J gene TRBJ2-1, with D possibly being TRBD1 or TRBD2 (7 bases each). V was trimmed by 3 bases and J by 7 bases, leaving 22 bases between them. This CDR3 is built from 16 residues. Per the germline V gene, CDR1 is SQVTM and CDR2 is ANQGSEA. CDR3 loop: CSVDYSGRGRPNEQFF. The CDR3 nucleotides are TGCAGCGTTGATTACTCTGGGAGGGGGCGGCCTAATGAGCAGTTCTTC.

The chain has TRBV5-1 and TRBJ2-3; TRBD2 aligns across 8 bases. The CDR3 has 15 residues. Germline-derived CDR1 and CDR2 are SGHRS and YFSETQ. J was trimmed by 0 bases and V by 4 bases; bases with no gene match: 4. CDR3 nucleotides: TGCGCCAGCAGCCGGGGGGGACGGAGCACAGATACGCAGTATTTT. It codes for CASSRGGRSTDTQYF.

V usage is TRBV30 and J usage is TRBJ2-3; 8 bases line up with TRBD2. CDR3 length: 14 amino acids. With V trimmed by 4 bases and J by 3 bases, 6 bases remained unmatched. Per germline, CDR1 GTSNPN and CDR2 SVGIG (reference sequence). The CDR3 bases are TGTGCCTGGAATGTCGCTAGCGGGACAGATACGCAGTATTTT. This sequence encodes CAWNVASGTDTQYF.

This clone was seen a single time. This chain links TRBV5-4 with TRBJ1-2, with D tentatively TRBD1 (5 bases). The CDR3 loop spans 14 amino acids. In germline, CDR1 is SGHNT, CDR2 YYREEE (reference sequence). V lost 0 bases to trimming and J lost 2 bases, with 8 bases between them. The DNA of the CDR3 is TGTGCCAGCAGCTTGGTTGGGGGAAACTATGGCTACACCTTC. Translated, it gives CASSLVGGNYGYTF.

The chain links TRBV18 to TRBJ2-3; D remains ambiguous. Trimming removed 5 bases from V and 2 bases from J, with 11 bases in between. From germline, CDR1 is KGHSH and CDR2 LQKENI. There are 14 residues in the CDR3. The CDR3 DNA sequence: TGTGCCAGCTCAAACGGGCCTGCCACAGATACGCAGTATTTT. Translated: CASSNGPATDTQYF.

CDR3 loop: CASSIDGTVQETQYF. For the CDR3, the DNA is TGTGCCAGTAGTATAGATGGGACGGTACAAGAGACCCAGTACTTC. The chain carries TRBV19 and TRBJ2-5; D may match TRBD1 or TRBD2 (5 bases each). Germline CDR1 is LNHDA and CDR2 is SQIVND (reference sequence). The CDR3 sequence is 15 residues long. Trimming removed 0 bases at V and 2 bases at J, with 10 bases between.

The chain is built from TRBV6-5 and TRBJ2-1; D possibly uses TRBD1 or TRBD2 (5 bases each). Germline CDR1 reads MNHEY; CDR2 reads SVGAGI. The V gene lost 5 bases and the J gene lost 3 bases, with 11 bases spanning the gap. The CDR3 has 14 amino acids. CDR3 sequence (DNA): TGTGCCAGCAGTCCCGGGACCGACTACAATGAGCAGTTCTTC. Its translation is CASSPGTDYNEQFF.

As DNA, the CDR3 is TGTGCCAGCAGCCAAGCTAACGGCAGGCGGCAACAGGGGTACACTGAAGCTTTCTTT. This sequence encodes CASSQANGRRQQGYTEAFF. The V gene is TRBV4-2, the J gene TRBJ1-1; 7 bases map to TRBD1. Germline V gene lookup returns CDR1 LGHNA and CDR2 YNFKEQ. V shed 1 base and J 3 bases; nucleotides not matched to a gene: 17. The CDR3 is 19 residues long.

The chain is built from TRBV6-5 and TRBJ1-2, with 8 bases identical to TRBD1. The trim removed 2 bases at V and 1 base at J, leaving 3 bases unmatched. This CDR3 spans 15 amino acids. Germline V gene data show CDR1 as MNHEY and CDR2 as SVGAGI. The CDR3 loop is CASSYGQGGNYGYTF. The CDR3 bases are TGTGCCAGCAGTTACGGACAGGGAGGTAACTATGGCTACACCTTC.

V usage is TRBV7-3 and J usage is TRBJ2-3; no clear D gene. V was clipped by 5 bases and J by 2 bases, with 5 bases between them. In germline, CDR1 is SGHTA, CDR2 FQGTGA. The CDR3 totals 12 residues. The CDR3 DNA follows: TGTGCCAGCAGCCCCAACACAGATACGCAGTATTTT. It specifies CASSPNTDTQYF. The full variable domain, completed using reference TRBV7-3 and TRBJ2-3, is GAGVSQTPSNKVTEKGKYVELRCDPISGHTALYWYRQSLGQGPEFLIYFQGTGAADDSGLPNDRFFAVRPEGSVSTLKIQRTERGDSAVYLCASSPNTDTQYFGPGTRLTVL.

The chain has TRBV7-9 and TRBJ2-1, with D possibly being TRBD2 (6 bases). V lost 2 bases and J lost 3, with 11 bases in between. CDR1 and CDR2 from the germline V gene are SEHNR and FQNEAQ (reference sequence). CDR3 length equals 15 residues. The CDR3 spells CASSLRDSFYNEQFF. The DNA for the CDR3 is TGTGCCAGCAGCTTAAGGGACTCTTTCTACAATGAGCAGTTCTTC.

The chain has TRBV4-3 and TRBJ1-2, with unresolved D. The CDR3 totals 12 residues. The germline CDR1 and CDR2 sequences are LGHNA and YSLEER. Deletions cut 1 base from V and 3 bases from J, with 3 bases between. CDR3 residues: CASSQGDYGYTF. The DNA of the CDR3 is TGCGCCAGCAGCCAAGGGGACTATGGCTACACCTTC.

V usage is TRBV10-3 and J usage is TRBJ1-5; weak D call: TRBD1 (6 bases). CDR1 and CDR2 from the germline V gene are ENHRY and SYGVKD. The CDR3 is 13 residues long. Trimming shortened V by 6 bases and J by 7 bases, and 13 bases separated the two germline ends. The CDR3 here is CAISTGSRQPQHF. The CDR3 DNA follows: TGTGCCATCAGCACAGGGAGTAGGCAGCCCCAGCATTTT.

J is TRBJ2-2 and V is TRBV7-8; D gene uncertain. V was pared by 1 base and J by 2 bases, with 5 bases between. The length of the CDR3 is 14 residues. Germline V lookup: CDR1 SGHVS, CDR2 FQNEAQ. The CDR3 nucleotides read TGTGCCAGCAGCTTAGTCTCAAACACCGGGGAGCTGTTTTTT. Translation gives CASSLVSNTGELFF.

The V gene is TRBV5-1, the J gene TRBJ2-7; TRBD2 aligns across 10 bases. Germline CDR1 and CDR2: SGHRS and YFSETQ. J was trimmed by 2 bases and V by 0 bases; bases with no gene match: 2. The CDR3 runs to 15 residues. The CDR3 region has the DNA TGCGCCAGCAGCTTGGGGGGACTAGCGACCTACGAGCAGTACTTC. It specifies CASSLGGLATYEQYF.

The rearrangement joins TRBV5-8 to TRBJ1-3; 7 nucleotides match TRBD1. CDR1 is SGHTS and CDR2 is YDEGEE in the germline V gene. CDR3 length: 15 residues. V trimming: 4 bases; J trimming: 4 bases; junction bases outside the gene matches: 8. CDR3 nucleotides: TGTGCCAGCAGCGACCAAGGGGGCCTGGGAAACACCATATATTTT. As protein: CASSDQGGLGNTIYF.

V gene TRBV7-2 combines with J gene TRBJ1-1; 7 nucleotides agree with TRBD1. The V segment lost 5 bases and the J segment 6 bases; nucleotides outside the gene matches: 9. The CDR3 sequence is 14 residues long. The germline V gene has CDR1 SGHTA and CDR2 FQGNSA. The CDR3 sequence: CASSAIRGISEAFF. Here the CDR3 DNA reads TGTGCCAGCAGCGCCATCAGGGGGATCTCTGAAGCTTTCTTT.